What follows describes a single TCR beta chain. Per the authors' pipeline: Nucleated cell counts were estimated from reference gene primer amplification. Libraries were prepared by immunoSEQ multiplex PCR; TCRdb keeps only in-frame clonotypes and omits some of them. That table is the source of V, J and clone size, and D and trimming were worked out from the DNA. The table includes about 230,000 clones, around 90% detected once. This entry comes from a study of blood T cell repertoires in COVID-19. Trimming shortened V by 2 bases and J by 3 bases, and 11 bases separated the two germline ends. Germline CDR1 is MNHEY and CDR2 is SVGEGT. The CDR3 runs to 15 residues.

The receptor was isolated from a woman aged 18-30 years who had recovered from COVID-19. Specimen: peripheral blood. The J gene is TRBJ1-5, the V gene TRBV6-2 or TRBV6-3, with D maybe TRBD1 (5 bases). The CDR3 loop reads CASSYSGTPNQPQHF. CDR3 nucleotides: TGTGCCAGCAGTTACAGCGGGACCCCCAATCAGCCCCAGCATTTT.